Detailed here is one TCR beta chain. This record belongs to a study of blood T cell repertoires in COVID-19. The CDR3 is made up of 17 amino acids. The junction had 13 bases not matched to a gene; V was cut back by 4 bases and J by 2 bases. Germline CDR1 MNHNS, CDR2 SASEGT. Cohorts were assigned according to the clinical history that participants reported. Sequenced by immunoSEQ multiplex PCR; TCRdb stores in-frame clones only, minus some. The sample shows approximately 200,000 clones, less than 90% of them seen only once. V usage is TRBV6-1 and J usage is TRBJ2-7, with 8 bases that match TRBD2. The receptor comes from a woman in her twenties or thirties who had been exposed to COVID-19. Specimen: PBMCs or T cells enriched from blood (not recorded which). As DNA, the CDR3 is TGTGCCAGCAGTGGAGGCCTCGGGGGGGCCGATCCCTACGAGCAGTACTTC. Translating gives CASSGGLGGADPYEQYF.